This T cell receptor (beta chain) was sequenced in a study of blood T cell repertoires in COVID-19. Study at large: T cells, B-cell-depleted T cells, or PBMCs supplied cDNA or gDNA.

TCRdb keeps only in-frame clones here, not all; method: immunoSEQ multiplex PCR. The data contain about 260,000 clones, about nine tenths of them singletons. This clone was picked up one time. Germline V gene lookup returns CDR1 MDHEN and CDR2 SYDVKM. Trimming removed 4 bases at V and 4 bases at J, with 21 bases between. CDR3 length equals 17 residues. The origin of this receptor is a woman in her 50s who had recovered from COVID-19. Sequencing used peripheral blood. The rearrangement links TRBV28 to TRBJ2-3; possibly TRBD2 for D (5 bases). The CDR3 DNA sequence: TGTGCCAGCAGTTCTCCCCGCGGGTTCCTCAGCGCAGATACGCAGTATTTT. Its protein is CASSSPRGFLSADTQYF.